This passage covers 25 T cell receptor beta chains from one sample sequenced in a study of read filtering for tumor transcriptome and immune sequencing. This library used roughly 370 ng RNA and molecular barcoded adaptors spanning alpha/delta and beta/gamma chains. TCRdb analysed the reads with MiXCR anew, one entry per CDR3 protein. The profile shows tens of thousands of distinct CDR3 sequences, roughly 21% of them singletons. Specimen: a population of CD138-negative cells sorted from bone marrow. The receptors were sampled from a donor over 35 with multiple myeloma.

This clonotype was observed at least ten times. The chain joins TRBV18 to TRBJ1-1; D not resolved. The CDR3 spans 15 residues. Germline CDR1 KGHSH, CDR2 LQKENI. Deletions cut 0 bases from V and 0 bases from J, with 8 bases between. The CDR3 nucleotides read TGTGCCAGCTCACCACCGCAGCCTCTGAACACTGAAGCTTTCTTT. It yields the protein CASSPPQPLNTEAFF.

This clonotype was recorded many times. CDR3 DNA sequence: TGCGCCAGCAGCTTGGGAGAATCTAGAGGTGAGCAGTTCTTC. This gives the protein CASSLGESRGEQFF. The chain uses TRBV5-1 and TRBJ2-1; unclear D gene. Germline V gene data show CDR1 as SGHRS and CDR2 as YFSETQ. V was pared by 0 bases and J by 9 bases, with 13 bases between. The CDR3 is 14 amino acids.

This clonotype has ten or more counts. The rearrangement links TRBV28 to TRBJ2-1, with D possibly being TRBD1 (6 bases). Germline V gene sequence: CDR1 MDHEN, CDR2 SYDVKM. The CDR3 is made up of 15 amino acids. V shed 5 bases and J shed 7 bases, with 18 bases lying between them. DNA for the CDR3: TGTGCCAGCAGTCCCCGAGGACAGAAGAGGAATGAGCAGTTCTTC. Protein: CASSPRGQKRNEQFF.

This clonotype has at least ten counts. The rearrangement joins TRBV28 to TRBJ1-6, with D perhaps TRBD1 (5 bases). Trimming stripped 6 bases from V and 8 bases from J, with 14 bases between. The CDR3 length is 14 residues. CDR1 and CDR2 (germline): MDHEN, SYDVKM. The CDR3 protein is CASRSRARHSPLHF. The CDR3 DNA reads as TGTGCCAGCAGATCCAGGGCCCGTCATTCACCCCTCCACTTT.

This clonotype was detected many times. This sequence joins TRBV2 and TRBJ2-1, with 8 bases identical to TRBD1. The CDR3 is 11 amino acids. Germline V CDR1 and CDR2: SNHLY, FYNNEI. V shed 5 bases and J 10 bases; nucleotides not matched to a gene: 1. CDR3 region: CASSPGGEQFF. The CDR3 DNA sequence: TGTGCCAGCAGTCCAGGGGGCGAGCAGTTCTTC.

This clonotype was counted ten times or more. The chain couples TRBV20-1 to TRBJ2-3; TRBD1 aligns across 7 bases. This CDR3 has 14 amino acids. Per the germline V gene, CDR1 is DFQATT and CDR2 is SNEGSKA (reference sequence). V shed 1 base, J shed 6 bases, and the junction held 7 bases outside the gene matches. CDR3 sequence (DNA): TGCAGTGCTAGAGTTAGGGGGCGCCTGGATACGCAGTATTTT. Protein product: CSARVRGRLDTQYF.

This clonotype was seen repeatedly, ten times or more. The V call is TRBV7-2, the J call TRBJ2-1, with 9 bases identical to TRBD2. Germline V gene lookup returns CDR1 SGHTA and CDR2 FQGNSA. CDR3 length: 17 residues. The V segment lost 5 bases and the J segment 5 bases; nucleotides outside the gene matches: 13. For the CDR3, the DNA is TGTGCCAGCAGCCCGCGCGGGGGGGGGGGACCGAACAATGAGCAGTTCTTC. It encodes CASSPRGGGGPNNEQFF.

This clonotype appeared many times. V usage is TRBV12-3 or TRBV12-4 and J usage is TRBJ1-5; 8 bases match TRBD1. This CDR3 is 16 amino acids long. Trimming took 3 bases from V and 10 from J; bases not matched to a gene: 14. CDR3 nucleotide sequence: TGTGCCAGCAGTTTTAGTTTGACAGGGGTTACACCCCCCCAGCATTTT. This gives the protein CASSFSLTGVTPPQHF.

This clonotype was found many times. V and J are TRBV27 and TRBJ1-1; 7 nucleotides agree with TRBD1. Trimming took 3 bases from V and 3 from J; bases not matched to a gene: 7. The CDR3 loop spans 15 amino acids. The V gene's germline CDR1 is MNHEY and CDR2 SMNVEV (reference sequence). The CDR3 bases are TGTGCCAGCAGTTTTTACAGGGGCAGGGACACTGAAGCTTTCTTT. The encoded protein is CASSFYRGRDTEAFF.

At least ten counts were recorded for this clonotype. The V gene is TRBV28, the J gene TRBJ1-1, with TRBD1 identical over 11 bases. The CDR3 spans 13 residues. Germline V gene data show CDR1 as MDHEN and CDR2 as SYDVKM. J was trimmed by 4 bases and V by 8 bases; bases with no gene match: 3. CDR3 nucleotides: TGTGCCAGCCGGGACAGGGGGGTCACTGAAGCTTTCTTT. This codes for CASRDRGVTEAFF.

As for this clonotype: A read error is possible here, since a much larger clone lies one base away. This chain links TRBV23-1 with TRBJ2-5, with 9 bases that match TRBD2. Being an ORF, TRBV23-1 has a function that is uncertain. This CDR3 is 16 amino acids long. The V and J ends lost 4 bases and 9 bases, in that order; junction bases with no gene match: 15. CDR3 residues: CASSRWREGPTSSQYF. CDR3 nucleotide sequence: TGCGCCAGCAGTCGCTGGCGGGAGGGTCCCACCTCGTCCCAGTACTTC.

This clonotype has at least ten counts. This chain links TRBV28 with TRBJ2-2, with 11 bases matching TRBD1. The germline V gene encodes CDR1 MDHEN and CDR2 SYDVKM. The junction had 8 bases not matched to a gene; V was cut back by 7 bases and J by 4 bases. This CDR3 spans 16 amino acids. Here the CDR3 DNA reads TGTGCCAGCACCTCATCCGGGACAGGGGGCACCGGGGAGCTGTTTTTT. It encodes CASTSSGTGGTGELFF.

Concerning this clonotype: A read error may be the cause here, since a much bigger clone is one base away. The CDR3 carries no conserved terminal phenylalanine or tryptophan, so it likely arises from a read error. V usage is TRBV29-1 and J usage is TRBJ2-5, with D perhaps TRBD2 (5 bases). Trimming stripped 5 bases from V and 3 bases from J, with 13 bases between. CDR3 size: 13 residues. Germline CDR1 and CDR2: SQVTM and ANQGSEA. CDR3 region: CSVSGGGKETQYL. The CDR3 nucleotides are TGCAGCGTTTCGGGCGGAGGAAAAGAGACCCAGTACCTC.

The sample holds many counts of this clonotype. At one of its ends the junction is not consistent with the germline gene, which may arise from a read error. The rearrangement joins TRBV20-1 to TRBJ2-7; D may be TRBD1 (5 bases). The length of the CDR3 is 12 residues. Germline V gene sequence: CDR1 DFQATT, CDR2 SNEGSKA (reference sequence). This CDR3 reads CSAQTVGNFPFF. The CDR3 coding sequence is TGCAGTGCTCAGACAGTGGGAAACTTCCCCTTCTTC.

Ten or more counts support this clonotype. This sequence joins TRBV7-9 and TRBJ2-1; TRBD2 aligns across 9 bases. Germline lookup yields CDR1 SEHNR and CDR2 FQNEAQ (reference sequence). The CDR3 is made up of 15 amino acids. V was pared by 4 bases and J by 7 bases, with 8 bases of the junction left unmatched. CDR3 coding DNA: TGTGCCAGCAGCTCCGGGACTAGCTTTGGAAATGAGCAGTTCTTC. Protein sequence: CASSSGTSFGNEQFF.

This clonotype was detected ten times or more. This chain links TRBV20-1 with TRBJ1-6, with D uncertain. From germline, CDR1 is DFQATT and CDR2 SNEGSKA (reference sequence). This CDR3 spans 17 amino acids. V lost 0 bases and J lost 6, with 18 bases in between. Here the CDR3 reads CSARDHEGAGSNSPLHF. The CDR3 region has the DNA TGCAGTGCTAGAGATCATGAGGGAGCCGGTTCTAATTCACCCCTCCACTTT.

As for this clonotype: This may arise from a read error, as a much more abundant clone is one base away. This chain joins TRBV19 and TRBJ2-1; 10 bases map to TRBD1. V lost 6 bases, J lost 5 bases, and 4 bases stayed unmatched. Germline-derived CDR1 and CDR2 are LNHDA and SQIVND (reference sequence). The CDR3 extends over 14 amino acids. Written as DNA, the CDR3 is TGTGCCAGTAGCCGGGACAGGGGAGACAATGAGCAGTTCTTC. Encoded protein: CASSRDRGDNEQFF.

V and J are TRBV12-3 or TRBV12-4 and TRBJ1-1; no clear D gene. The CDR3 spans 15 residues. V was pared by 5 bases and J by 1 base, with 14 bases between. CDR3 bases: TGTGCCAGCAGTCCCCAGCTAAGCCAGAACACTGAAGCTTTCTTT. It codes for CASSPQLSQNTEAFF.

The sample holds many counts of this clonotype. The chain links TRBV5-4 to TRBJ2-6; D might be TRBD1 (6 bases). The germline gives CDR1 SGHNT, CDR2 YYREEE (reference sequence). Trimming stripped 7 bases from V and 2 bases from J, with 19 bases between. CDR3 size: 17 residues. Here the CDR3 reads CASFSRANRAGANVLTF. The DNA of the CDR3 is TGTGCCAGCTTCTCAAGGGCGAACAGGGCTGGGGCCAACGTCCTGACTTTC. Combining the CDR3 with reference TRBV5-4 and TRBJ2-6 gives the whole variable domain ETGVTQSPTHLIKTRGQQVTLRCSSQSGHNTVSWYQQALGQGPQFIFQYYREEENGRGNFPPRFSGLQFPNYSSELNVNALELDDSALYLCASFSRANRAGANVLTFGAGSRLTVL.

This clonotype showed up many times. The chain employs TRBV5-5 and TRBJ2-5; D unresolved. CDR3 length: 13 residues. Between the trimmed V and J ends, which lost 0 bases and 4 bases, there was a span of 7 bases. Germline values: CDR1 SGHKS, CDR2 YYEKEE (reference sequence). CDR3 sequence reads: CASSLDPLETQYF. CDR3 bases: TGTGCCAGCAGCTTGGATCCGTTAGAGACCCAGTACTTC.

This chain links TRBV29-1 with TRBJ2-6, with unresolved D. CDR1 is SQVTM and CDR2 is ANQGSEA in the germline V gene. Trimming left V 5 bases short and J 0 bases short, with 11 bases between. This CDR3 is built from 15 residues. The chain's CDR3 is CSVILPNSGANVLTF. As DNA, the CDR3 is TGCAGCGTTATTTTGCCCAACTCTGGGGCCAACGTCCTGACTTTC.

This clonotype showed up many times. CDR3 sequence (DNA): TGTGCCAGTAGGGGGACTAGCGGGCTTAACACCGGGGAGCTGTTTTTT. Its translation is CASRGTSGLNTGELFF. The genes are TRBV19 and TRBJ2-2; TRBD2 matches 12 bases. The CDR3 runs to 16 residues. Trimming removed 6 bases from V and 2 bases from J; junction bases left unmatched: 4. Germline V gene data show CDR1 as LNHDA and CDR2 as SQIVND (reference sequence).

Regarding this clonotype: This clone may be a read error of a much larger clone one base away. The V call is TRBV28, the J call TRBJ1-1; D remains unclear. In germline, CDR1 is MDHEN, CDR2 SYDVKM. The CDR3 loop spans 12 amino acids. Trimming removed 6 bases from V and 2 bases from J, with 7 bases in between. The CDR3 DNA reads TGTGCCAGCAGCCGCATAAACACTGAAGCTTTCTTT. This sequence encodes CASSRINTEAFF.

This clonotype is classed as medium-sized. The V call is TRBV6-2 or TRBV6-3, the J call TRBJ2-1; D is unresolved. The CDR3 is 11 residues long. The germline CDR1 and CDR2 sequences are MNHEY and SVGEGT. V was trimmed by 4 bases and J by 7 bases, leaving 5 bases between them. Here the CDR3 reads CASSFWNEQFF. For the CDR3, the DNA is TGTGCCAGCAGTTTCTGGAATGAGCAGTTCTTC.

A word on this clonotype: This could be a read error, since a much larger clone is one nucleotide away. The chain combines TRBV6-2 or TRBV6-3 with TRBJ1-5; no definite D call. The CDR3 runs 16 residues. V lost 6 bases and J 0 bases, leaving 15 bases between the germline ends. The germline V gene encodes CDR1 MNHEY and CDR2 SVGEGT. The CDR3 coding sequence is TGTGCCAGCAGCCTGCCAAGCTACTATAGCAATCAGCCCCAGCATTTT. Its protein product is CASSLPSYYSNQPQHF.